This TCR beta chain stems from a study of T cell clusters in autoimmune cytopenias. General study results and limits: Primary autoimmune cytopenia patients appeared to lack physiological T cell clusters present in healthy donors. Comparing secondary cytopenia with chronic lymphocytic leukemia showed no cluster-lack signature, apparently masked by lymphoma repertoire.

TRB was amplified from roughly 270 ng of peripheral blood genomic DNA per sample. This clonotype ranks as large in terms of frequency. Its cognate antigen is unknown. Multiplex touch-down PCR amplified TRB using TRB-A and TRB-B pools in one tube. Each CDR3 protein gets one entry in TCRdb, which reprocessed the multiplex PCR reads and gives no DNA. Found here are nearly 900 distinct CDR3 sequences; the top ten clones hold roughly two thirds. This receptor was taken from a human donor with an autoimmune cytopenia or autoimmune hepatitis (not recorded which). The specimen sequenced was peripheral blood.

The CDR3 protein is CSVGLAGGPNTGELFF. The rearrangement links TRBV29-1 to TRBJ2-2; the D call of TRBD2 rests on TCRdb alone, since no DNA is present to check it. This CDR3 has 16 residues. Germline CDR1 is SQVTM and CDR2 is ANQGSEA.